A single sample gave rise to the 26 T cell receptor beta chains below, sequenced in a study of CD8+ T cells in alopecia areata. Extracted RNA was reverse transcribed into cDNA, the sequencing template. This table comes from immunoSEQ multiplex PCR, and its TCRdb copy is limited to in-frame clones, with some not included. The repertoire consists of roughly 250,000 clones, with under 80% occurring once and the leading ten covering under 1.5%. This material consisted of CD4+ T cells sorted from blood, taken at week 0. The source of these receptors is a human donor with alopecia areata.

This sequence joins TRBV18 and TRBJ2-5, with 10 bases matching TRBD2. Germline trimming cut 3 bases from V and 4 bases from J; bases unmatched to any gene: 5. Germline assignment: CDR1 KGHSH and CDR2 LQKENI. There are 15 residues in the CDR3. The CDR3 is CASSPSGGIGETQYF. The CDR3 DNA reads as TGTGCCAGCTCACCTAGCGGGGGGATCGGAGAGACCCAGTACTTC.

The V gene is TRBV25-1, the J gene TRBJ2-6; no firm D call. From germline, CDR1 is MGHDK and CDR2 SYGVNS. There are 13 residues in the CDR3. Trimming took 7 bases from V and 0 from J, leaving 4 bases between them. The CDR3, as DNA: TGTGCCAGCACTTACTCTGGGGCCAACGTCCTGACTTTC. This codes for CASTYSGANVLTF. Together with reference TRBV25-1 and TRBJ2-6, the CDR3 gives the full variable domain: EADIYQTPRYLVIGTGKKITLECSQTMGHDKMYWYQQDPGMELHLIHYSYGVNSTEKGDLSSESTVSRIRTEHFPLTLESARPSHTSQYLCASTYSGANVLTFGAGSRLTVL.

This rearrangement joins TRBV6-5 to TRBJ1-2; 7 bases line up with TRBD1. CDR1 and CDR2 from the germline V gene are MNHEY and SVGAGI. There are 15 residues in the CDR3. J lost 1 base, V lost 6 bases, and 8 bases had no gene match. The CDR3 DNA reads TGTGCCAGCAGATCAACAGGGGTCCATAACTATGGCTACACCTTC. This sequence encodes CASRSTGVHNYGYTF.

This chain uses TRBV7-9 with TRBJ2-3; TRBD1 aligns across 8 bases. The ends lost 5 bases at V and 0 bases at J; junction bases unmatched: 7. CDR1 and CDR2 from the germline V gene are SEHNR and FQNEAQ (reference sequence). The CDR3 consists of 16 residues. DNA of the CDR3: TGTGCCAGCAGCCCGGGACAGGCCCTAAGCACAGATACGCAGTATTTT. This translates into CASSPGQALSTDTQYF.

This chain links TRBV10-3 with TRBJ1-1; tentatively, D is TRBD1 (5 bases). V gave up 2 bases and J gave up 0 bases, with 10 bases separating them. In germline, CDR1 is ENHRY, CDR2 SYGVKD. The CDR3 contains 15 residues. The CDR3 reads CAISEAGRVNTEAFF. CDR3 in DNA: TGTGCCATCAGTGAGGCAGGGCGGGTGAACACTGAAGCTTTCTTT.

Here the CDR3 reads CSANRGRADTQYF. In DNA form, the CDR3 reads TGCAGCGCAAACAGGGGGCGCGCAGATACGCAGTATTTT. The V and J genes are TRBV29-1 and TRBJ2-3, with 9 bases matching TRBD1. V lost 7 bases and J lost 4; bases outside the gene matches: 6. Germline V gene sequence: CDR1 SQVTM, CDR2 ANQGSEA. The CDR3 has 13 residues.

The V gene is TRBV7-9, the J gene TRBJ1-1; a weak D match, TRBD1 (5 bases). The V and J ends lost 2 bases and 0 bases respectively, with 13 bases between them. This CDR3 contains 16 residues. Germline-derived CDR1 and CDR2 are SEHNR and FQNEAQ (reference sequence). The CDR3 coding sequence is TGTGCCAGCAGCTTACTGGGGGATGGGATGAACACTGAAGCTTTCTTT. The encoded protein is CASSLLGDGMNTEAFF.

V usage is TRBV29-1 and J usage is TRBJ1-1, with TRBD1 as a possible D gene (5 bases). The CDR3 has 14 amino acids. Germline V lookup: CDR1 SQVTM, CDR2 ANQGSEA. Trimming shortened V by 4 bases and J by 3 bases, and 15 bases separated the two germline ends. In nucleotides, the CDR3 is TGCAGCGTTGTAACGCGGGGCCAGCACACTGAAGCTTTCTTT. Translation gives CSVVTRGQHTEAFF.

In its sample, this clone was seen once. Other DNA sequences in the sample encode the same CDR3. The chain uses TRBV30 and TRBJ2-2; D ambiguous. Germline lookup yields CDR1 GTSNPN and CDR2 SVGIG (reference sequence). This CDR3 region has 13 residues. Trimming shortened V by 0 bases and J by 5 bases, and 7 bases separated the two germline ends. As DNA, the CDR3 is TGTGCCTGGAGTGTATTGGGTACCGGGGAGCTGTTTTTT. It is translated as CAWSVLGTGELFF.

The CDR3 region has the DNA TGTGCCAGCAGCCAAGAAACAGGGGCCCACACCGGGGAGCTGTTTTTT. Translating gives CASSQETGAHTGELFF. The chain is built from TRBV14 and TRBJ2-2; TRBD1 matches 7 bases. This CDR3 comprises 16 residues. CDR1 is SGHDN and CDR2 is FVKESK in the germline V gene. The V gene end was trimmed by 0 bases and the J gene end by 3 bases; junction bases not matched to a gene: 4.

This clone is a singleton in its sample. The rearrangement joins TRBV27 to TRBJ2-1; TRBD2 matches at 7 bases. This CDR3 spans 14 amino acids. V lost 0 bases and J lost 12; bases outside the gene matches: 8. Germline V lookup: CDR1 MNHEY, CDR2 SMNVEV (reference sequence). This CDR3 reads CASSLSGRGLLQFF. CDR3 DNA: TGTGCCAGCAGTTTATCTGGTCGGGGACTACTGCAGTTCTTC.

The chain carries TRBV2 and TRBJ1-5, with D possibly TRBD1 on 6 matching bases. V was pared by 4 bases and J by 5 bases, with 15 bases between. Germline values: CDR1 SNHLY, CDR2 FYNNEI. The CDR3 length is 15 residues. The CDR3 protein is CASSGERGAYQPQHF. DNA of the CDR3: TGTGCCAGCAGTGGGGAACGGGGGGCCTATCAGCCCCAGCATTTT.

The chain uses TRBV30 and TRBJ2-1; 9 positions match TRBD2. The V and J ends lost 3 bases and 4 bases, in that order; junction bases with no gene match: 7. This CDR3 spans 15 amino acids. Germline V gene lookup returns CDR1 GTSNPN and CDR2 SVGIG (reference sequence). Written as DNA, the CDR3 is TGTGCCTGGAGGATAGCGGGGGCGAGTTACAATGAGCAGTTCTTC. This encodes CAWRIAGASYNEQFF.

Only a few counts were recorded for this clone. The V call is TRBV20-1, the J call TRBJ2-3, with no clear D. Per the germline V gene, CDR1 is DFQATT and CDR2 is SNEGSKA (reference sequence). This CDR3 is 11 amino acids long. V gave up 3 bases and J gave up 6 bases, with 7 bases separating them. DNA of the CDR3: TGCAGTGCTAGTGCCGGTGATACGCAGTATTTT. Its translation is CSASAGDTQYF.

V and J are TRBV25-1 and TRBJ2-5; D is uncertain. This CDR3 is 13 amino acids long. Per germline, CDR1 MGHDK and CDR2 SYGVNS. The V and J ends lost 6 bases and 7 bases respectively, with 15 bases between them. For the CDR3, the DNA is TGTGCCAGCAGCTTTGGAAGATCTGGGACCCAGTACTTC. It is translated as CASSFGRSGTQYF. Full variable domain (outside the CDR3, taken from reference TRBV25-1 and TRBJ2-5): EADIYQTPRYLVIGTGKKITLECSQTMGHDKMYWYQQDPGMELHLIHYSYGVNSTEKGDLSSESTVSRIRTEHFPLTLESARPSHTSQYLCASSFGRSGTQYFGPGTRLLVL.

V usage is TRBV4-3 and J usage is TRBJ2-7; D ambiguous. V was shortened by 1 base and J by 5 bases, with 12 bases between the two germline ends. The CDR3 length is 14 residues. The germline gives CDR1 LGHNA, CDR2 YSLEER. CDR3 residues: CASSQVKGIHEQYF. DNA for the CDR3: TGCGCCAGCAGCCAAGTTAAGGGTATCCACGAGCAGTACTTC.

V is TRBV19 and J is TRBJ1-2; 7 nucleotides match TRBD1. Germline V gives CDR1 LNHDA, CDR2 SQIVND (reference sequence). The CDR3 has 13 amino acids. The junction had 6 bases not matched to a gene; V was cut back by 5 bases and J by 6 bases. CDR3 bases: TGTGCCAGTAGTGCCCGACAGGGAGATGGCTACACCTTC. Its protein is CASSARQGDGYTF.

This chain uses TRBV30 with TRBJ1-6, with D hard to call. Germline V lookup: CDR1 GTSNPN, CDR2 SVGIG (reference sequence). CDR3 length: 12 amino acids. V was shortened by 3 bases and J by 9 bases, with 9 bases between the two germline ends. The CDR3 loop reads CAWRRASSPLHF. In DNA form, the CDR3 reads TGTGCCTGGAGAAGGGCCTCTTCACCCCTCCACTTT.

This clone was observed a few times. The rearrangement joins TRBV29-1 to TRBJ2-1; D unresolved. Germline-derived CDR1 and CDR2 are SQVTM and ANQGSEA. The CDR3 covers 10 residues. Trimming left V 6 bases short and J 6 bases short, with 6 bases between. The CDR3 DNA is TGCAGCGTCTGGTCCAATGAGCAGTTCTTC. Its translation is CSVWSNEQFF.

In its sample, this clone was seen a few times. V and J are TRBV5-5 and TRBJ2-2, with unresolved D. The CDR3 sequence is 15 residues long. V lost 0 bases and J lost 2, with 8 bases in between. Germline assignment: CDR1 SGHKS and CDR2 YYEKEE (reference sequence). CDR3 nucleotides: TGTGCCAGCAGCTTGGAACGATCAAACACCGGGGAGCTGTTTTTT. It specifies CASSLERSNTGELFF.

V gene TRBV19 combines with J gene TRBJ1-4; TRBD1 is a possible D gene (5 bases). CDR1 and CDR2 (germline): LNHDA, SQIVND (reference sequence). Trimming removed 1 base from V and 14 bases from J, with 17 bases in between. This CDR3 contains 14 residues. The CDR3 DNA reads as TGTGCCAGTAGTATAGTTGGGGCCCTTGGCGAGCTGTTTTTT. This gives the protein CASSIVGALGELFF.

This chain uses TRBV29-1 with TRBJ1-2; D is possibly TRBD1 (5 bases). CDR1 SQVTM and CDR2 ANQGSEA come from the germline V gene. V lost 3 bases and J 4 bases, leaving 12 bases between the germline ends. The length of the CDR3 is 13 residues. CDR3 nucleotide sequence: TGCAGCGTTGAGATAGGGGAAGGCTATGGCTACACCTTC. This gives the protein CSVEIGEGYGYTF.

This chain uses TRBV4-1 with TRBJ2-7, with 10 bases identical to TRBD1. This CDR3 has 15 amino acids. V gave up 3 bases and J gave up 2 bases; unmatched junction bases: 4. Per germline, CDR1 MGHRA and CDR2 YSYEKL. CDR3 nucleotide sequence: TGCGCCAGCAGCCATTCCGGGACAGGGGCCTACGAGCAGTACTTC. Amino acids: CASSHSGTGAYEQYF.

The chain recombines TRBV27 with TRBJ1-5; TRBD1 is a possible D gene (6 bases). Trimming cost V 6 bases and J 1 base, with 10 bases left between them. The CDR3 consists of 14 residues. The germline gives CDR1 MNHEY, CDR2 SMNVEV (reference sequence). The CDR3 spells CASSRGQSNQPQHF. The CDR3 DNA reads TGTGCCAGCAGCCGAGGACAGAGCAATCAGCCCCAGCATTTT.

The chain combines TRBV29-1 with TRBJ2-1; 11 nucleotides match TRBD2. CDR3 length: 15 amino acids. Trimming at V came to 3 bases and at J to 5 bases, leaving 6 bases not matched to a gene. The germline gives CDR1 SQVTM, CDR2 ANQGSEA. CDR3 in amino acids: CSVERLAGGHNEQFF. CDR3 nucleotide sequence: TGCAGCGTTGAGAGGCTAGCGGGGGGCCACAATGAGCAGTTCTTC.

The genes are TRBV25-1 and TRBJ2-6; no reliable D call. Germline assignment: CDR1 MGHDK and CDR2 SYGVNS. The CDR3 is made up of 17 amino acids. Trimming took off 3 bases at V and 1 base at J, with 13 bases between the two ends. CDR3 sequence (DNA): TGTGCCAGCAGTGACGCTAGGAAAGGTTCTGGGGCCAACGTCCTGACTTTC. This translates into CASSDARKGSGANVLTF.